This T cell receptor beta chain is drawn from a study of memory CD4+ T cells and cytomegalovirus serostatus. General study results and limits: Suggested: most of the CMV-linked TCR signature lies in CD4+ memory cells.

Some clones are missing from TCRdb's copy, which holds only in-frame ones; the method was immunoSEQ multiplex PCR. The sample carries some 54,000 clones, approximately 80% recorded once. This CDR3 has 15 residues. Germline CDR1 reads SNHLY; CDR2 reads FYNNEI. Trimming removed 6 bases from V and 5 bases from J; junction bases left unmatched: 4. A note on this clone: The target antigen is unknown.

Single viable CD3+CD4+CD8-CD45RO+ cells were sorted as the memory CD4+ T cells. V gene TRBV2 combines with J gene TRBJ2-1; 13 bases match TRBD2. The sample was memory CD4+ T cells from blood. The clonotype was recovered from an adult in good health and CMV-seropositive. The CDR3 sequence is CASSWTSGSDNEQFF. The CDR3 DNA follows: TGTGCCAGCAGCTGGACTAGCGGGAGCGACAATGAGCAGTTCTTC.